The 5 T cell receptor beta chains below all came from one sample that was sequenced in a study of T cell responses to AZD1222 COVID-19 vaccine. Here immunoSEQ multiplex PCR was the method, and the copy in TCRdb shows in-frame clones only, minus some. The sample includes more than 100,000 clones, about nine tenths seen only once; the top ten take 7.6%. The material was peripheral blood, obtained on day 0 of AZD1222 vaccination. Receptors were obtained from an adult in good health.

The chain couples TRBV6-2 or TRBV6-3 to TRBJ2-2; D not resolved. V shed 5 bases and J shed 5 bases, with 15 bases lying between them. Per the germline V gene, CDR1 is MNHEY and CDR2 is SVGEGT. This CDR3 has 15 amino acids. The CDR3 coding sequence is TGTGCCAGCAGTCTCGACATACTTTTAACCGGGGAGCTGTTTTTT. Its protein is CASSLDILLTGELFF.

The genes are TRBV7-6 and TRBJ2-5; D may be TRBD1 or TRBD2 (7 bases each). The V gene's germline CDR1 is SGHVS and CDR2 FNYEAQ. V lost 1 base and J lost 6, with 21 bases in between. This CDR3 has 17 amino acids. The CDR3 sequence is CASSLGGGQVTGKTQYF. CDR3 DNA: TGTGCCAGCAGCTTAGGGGGGGGGCAGGTGACAGGGAAGACCCAGTACTTC.

This rearrangement joins TRBV15 to TRBJ1-6; D remains unclear. The V end was cut by 6 bases, the J end by 7 bases, with 16 bases between. The CDR3 extends over 15 amino acids. Germline-derived CDR1 and CDR2 are LNHNV and YYDKDF (reference sequence). CDR3 DNA: TGTGCCACCAGTCCAACCGGGTTGGAAAATTCACCCCTCCACTTT. The encoded protein is CATSPTGLENSPLHF. The whole variable domain, remainder taken from reference TRBV15 and TRBJ1-6, is DAMVIQNPRYQVTQFGKPVTLSCSQTLNHNVMYWYQQKSSQAPKLLFHYYDKDFNNEADTPDNFQSRRPNTSFCFLDIRSPGLGDTAMYLCATSPTGLENSPLHFGNGTRLTVT.

This chain connects TRBV18 to TRBJ2-7; no clear D gene. CDR3 length: 13 amino acids. Between the trimmed V and J ends, which lost 3 bases and 7 bases, there was a span of 13 bases. Germline CDR1 reads KGHSH; CDR2 reads LQKENI. The CDR3 loop is CASSPVTLREQYF. The CDR3, as DNA: TGTGCCAGCTCACCCGTCACGCTTAGGGAGCAGTACTTC.

The chain carries TRBV3-1 (or the pseudogene TRBV3-2) and TRBJ2-7; 10 bases match TRBD1. Per the germline V gene, CDR1 is LGHDT and CDR2 is YNNKEL (reference sequence). The ends lost 1 base at V and 4 bases at J; junction bases unmatched: 4. This CDR3 region has 15 residues. The CDR3, as DNA: TGTGCCAGCAGCCAAGTTCCGGACAGGGGGTACGAGCAGTACTTC. This codes for CASSQVPDRGYEQYF.